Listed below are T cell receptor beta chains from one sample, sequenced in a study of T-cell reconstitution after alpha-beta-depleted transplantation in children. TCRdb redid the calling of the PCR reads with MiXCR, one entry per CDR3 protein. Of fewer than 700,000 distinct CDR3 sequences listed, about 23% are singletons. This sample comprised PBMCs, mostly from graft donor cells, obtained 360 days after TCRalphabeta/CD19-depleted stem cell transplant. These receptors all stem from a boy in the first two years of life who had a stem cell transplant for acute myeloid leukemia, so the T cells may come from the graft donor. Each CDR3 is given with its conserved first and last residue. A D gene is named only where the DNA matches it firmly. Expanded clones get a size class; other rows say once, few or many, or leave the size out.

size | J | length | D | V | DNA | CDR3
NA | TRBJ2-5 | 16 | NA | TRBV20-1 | TGCAGTGCTAGAGATTACGACCGACTGAGGGGAGAGACCCAGTACTTC | CSARDYDRLRGETQYF
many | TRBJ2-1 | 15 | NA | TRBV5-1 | TGCGCCAGCAGCCCCCTAAGGACCGACTACAATGAGCAGTTCTTC | CASSPLRTDYNEQFF
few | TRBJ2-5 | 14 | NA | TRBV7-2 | TGTGCCAGCAGCTTAGATGGCAGGGGCGAGACCCAGTACTTC | CASSLDGRGETQYF
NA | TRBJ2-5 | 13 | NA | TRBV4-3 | TGCGCCAGCAGCCAAGATCTGTGGGAGACCCAGTACTTC | CASSQDLWETQYF
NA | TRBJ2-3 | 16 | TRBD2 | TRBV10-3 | TGTGCCATCAGGGGGGCAGCGGGGGATGCCACAGATACGCAGTATTTT | CAIRGAAGDATDTQYF
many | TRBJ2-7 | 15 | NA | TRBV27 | TGTGCCAGCAGTACCTCATACAGGCTATTCTACGAGCAGTACTTC | CASSTSYRLFYEQYF
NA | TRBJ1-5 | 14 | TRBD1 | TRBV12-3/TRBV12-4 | TGTGCCAGCAGTGACAGGGTATTCAATCAGCCCCAGCATTTT | CASSDRVFNQPQHF
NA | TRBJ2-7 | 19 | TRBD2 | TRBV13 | TGTGCCAGCAGCCCTACCCTGACTAGCGGGGGGCCGGAAGCCTACGAGCAGTACTTC | CASSPTLTSGGPEAYEQYF
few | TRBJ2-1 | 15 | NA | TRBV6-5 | TGTGCCAGCAGTTCCTTAGGGGACACCAACAATGAGCAGTTCTTC | CASSSLGDTNNEQFF
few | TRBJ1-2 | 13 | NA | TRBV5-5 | TGTGCCAGCAGGTCGGGACGGCAATATGGCTACACCTTC | CASRSGRQYGYTF
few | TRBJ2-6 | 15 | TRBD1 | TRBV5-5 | TGTGCCAGCAGCGGACAGGGACCTGGGGCCAACGTCCTGACTTTC | CASSGQGPGANVLTF
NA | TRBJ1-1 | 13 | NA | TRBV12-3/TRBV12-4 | TGTGCCAGCAGAAACGCCCGGGACACTGAAGCTTTCTTT | CASRNARDTEAFF
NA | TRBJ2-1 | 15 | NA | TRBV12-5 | TGTGCTAGTGGTTTGGTCACTGGACGCTACAATGAGCAGTTCTTC | CASGLVTGRYNEQFF
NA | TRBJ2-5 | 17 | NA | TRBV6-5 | TGTGCCAGCAGTTACCCCCTTCCGGGGGGCGAATTAGAGACCCAGTACTTC | CASSYPLPGGELETQYF
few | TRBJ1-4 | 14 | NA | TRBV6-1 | TGTGCCAGCAGTAAGGGAGGCACTAATGAAAAACTGTTTTTT | CASSKGGTNEKLFF
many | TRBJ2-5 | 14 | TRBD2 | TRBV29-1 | TGCAGCGTTCTTGGGACTAGCGAACAAGAGACCCAGTACTTC | CSVLGTSEQETQYF
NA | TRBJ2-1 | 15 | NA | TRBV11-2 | TGTGCCAGCGAGAGGGGGACTGTAGCCTACAATGAGCAGTTCTTC | CASERGTVAYNEQFF
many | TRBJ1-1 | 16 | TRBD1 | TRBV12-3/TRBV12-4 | TGTGCCAGCAGCACCAGTCCGGGACAGCACAAGCGCGAAGCTTTCTTT | CASSTSPGQHKREAFF
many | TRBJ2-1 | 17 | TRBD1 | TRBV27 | TGTGCCAGCAATGCACGACGAGGGGGACAGGGAGACAATGAGCAGTTCTTC | CASNARRGGQGDNEQFF
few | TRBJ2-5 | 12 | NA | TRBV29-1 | TGCAGCGTCGGCGGCAGGGAGAAGACCCAGTACTTC | CSVGGREKTQYF
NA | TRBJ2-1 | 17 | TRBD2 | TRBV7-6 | TGTGCCAGCAGCTTGCCGAGACCCAGCGGGGGCCATAATGAGCAGTTCTTC | CASSLPRPSGGHNEQFF
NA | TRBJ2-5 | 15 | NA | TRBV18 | TGTGCCAGCTCACCTAATACCGGGAGTCAGGAGACCCAGTACTTC | CASSPNTGSQETQYF
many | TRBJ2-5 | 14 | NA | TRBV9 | TGTGCCAGCAGCGTAGACCGGGGCGGAGAGACCCAGTACTTC | CASSVDRGGETQYF
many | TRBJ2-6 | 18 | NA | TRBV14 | TGTGCCAGCAGCCAAGTGTGGGTCGGTCGGTCTGGGGCCAACGTCCTGACTTTC | CASSQVWVGRSGANVLTF
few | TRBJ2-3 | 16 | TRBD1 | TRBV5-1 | TGCGCCAGCAGCTTGGCCACCGACAGGGGCCCAGATACGCAGTATTTT | CASSLATDRGPDTQYF
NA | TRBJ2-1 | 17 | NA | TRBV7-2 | TGTGCCAGCAGCGCGAAAGTTCGGGTCAGCTCCTACAATGAGCAGTTCTTC | CASSAKVRVSSYNEQFF
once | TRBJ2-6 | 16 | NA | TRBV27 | TGTGCCAGCAGACCCTATTCATCCTCTGGGGCCAACGTCCTGACTTTC | CASRPYSSSGANVLTF
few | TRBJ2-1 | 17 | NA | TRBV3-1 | TGTGCCAGCAGCCCCCCCATGCTAGCGCCGACCCACAATGAGCAGTTCTTC | CASSPPMLAPTHNEQFF
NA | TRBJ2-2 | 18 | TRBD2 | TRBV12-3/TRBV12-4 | TGTGCCAGCAGCCCCACTAGCGGGGTGTTCGCGAACACCGGGGAGCTGTTTTTT | CASSPTSGVFANTGELFF
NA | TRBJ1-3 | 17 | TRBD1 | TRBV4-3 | TGCGCCAGCAGCCAAGCTCCCGACAGGGAGTTTGGAAACACCATATATTTT | CASSQAPDREFGNTIYF
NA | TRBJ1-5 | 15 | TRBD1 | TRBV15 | TGTGCCACCAGCAGGGGGACAGGGGAGGGTCAGCCCCAGCATTTT | CATSRGTGEGQPQHF
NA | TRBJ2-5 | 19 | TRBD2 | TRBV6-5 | TGTGCCAGCAGTTTCTGGACTAGCGGGGGGGGAACTTCAAGAGAGACCCAGTACTTC | CASSFWTSGGGTSRETQYF
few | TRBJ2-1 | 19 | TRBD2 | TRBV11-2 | TGTGCCAGCAGCGGAACTAGCGGGGGGGCCGGGGGGTGGAACAATGAGCAGTTCTTC | CASSGTSGGAGGWNNEQFF
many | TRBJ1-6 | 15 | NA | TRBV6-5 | TGTGCCAGCAGTTACCCACCTATGAGGGATTCACCCCTCCACTTT | CASSYPPMRDSPLHF
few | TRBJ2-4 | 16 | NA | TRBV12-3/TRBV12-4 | TGTGCCAGCAGTTTTGGGCCCGGAGGGGGCAAAAACATTCAGTACTTC | CASSFGPGGGKNIQYF
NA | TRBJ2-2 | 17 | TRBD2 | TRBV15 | TGTGCCACCAGCAGAGTCGGGCTAGCGGGGGCAACCGGGGAGCTGTTTTTT | CATSRVGLAGATGELFF
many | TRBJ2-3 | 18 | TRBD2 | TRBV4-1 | TGCGCCAGCAGCCAAGTTGCCTCCGGGGGGGCCCCCACAGATACGCAGTATTTT | CASSQVASGGAPTDTQYF
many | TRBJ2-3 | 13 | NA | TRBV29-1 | TGCAGCGTCACAGGGAGGGTCACAGATACGCAGTATTTT | CSVTGRVTDTQYF
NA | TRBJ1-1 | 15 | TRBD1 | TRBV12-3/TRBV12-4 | TGTGCCAGCAGTCCCAACCCCAGGGGGCTGGCTGAAGCTTTCTTT | CASSPNPRGLAEAFF
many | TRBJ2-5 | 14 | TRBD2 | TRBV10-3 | TGTGCCATCAGGACTAGCGGGGGCCAAGAGACCCAGTACTTC | CAIRTSGGQETQYF
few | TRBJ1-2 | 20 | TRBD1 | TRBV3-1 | TGTGCCAGCAGCCAAGCTAGGGGGTTGGGACAGGGAAGGACGTACTATGGCTACACCTTC | CASSQARGLGQGRTYYGYTF
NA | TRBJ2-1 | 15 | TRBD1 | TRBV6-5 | TGTGCCAGCAGTTACGGACAGGGGGTTGGGTATGAGCAGTTCTTC | CASSYGQGVGYEQFF
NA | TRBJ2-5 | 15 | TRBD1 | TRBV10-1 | TGCGCCAGCCGACGCTGGGACAGGGGGCACGAGACCCAGTACTTC | CASRRWDRGHETQYF
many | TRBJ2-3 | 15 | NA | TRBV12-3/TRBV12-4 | TGTGCCAGCAGTTTACCGGGCTGGAACAGGTATACGCAGTATTTT | CASSLPGWNRYTQYF
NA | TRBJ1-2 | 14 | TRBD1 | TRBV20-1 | TGCAGTGCCCCCCCACAGGGGGCATTAGGTGGCTACACCTTC | CSAPPQGALGGYTF
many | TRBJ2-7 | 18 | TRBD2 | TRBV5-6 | TGTGCCAGCAGCTTGGTACGGACTAGCGGACAAAATCGCTACGAGCAGTACTTC | CASSLVRTSGQNRYEQYF
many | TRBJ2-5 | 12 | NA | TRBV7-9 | TGTGCCAGCAGCTTAAACCAAGAGACCCAGTACTTC | CASSLNQETQYF
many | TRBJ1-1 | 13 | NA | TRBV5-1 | TGCGCCAGCAGCTTGCCCCTGAACACTGAAGCTTTCTTT | CASSLPLNTEAFF
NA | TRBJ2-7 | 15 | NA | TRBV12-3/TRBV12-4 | TGTGCCAGCAGGTCTCAGGGGGGGCTCTCCTACGAGCAGTACTTC | CASRSQGGLSYEQYF
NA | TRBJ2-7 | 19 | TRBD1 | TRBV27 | TGTGCCAGCAGTTTATCCGTCTCGGGTCACAGGGGATTTACCTACGAGCAGTACTTC | CASSLSVSGHRGFTYEQYF
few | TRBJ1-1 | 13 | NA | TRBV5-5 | TGTGCCAGCAGCGCGGCTGGGACGGTTGAAGCTTTCTTT | CASSAAGTVEAFF
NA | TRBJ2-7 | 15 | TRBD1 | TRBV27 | TGTGCCAGCAGTTTAAGTTCTGGACAGGGCTACGAGCAGTACTTC | CASSLSSGQGYEQYF
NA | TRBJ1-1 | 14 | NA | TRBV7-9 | TGTGCCAGCAGCTTTGTACAGGGCAGCGTCGAAGCTTTCTTT | CASSFVQGSVEAFF
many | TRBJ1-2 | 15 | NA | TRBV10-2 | TGCGCCAGCAGCCTTCCCAGGGTGGGGGCCGATGGCTACACCTTC | CASSLPRVGADGYTF
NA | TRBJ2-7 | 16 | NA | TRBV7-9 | TGTGCCAGCAGCTCCCCAACTACCGGCCTGATCTACGAGCAGTACTTC | CASSSPTTGLIYEQYF
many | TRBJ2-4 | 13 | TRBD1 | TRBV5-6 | TGTGCCAGCAGCCAGAGGGGGCCCAACATTCAGTACTTC | CASSQRGPNIQYF
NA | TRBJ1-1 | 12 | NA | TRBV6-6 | TGTGCCATCCGACAGTTGAACACTGAAGCTTTCTTT | CAIRQLNTEAFF
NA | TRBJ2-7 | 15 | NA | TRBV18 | TGTGCCAGCTCACCCACAGGACCTACTGTATACGAGCAGTACTTC | CASSPTGPTVYEQYF
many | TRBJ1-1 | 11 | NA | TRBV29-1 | TGCAGCATGGAGGGGCAGGATGAAGCTTTCTTT | CSMEGQDEAFF
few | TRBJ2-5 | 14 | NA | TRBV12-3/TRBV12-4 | TGTGCCAGCAGTCCAGGGGGGCAGGAGGAGACCCAGTACTTC | CASSPGGQEETQYF